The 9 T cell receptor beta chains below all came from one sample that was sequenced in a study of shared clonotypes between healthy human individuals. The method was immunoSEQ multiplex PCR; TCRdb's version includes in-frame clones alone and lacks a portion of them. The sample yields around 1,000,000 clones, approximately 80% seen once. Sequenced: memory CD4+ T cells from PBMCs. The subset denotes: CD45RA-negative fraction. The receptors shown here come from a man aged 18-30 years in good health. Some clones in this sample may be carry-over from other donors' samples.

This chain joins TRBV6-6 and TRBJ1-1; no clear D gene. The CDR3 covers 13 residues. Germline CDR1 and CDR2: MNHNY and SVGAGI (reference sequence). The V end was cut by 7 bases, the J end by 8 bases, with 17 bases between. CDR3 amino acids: CASMDGLAREAFF. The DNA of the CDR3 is TGTGCCAGCATGGACGGTCTGGCCCGGGAAGCTTTCTTT.

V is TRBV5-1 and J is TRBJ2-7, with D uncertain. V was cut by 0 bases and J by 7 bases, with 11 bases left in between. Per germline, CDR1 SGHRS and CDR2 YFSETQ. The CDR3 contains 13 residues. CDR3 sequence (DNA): TGCGCCAGCAGCTTGGGTTCGCTCCTGGAGCAGTACTTC. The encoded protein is CASSLGSLLEQYF.

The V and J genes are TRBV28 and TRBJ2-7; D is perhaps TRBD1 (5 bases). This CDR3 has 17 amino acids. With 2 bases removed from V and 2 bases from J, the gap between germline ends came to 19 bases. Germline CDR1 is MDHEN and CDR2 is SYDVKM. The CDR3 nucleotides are TGTGCCAGCAGTTTAAGCCTGTGGACAATTCAGACCTACGAGCAGTACTTC. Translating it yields CASSLSLWTIQTYEQYF.

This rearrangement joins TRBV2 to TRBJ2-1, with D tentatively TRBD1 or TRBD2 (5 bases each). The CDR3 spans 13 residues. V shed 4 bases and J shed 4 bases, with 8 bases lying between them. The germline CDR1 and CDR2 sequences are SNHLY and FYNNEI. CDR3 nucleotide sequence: TGTGCCAGCAGTGGGGGACCGTACAATGAGCAGTTCTTC. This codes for CASSGGPYNEQFF. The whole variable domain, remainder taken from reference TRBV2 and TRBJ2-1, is EPEVTQTPSHQVTQMGQEVILRCVPISNHLYFYWYRQILGQKVEFLVSFYNNEISEKSEIFDDQFSVERPDGSNFTLKIRSTKLEDSAMYFCASSGGPYNEQFFGPGTRLTVL.

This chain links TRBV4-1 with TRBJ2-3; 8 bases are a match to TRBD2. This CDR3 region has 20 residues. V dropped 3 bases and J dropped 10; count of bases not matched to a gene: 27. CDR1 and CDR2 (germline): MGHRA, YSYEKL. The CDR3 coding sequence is TGCGCCAGCAGCCACCAAAAAGGAGGAGGGAACGGGAGGGCCGGATTCGCGCAGTATTTT. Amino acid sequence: CASSHQKGGGNGRAGFAQYF.

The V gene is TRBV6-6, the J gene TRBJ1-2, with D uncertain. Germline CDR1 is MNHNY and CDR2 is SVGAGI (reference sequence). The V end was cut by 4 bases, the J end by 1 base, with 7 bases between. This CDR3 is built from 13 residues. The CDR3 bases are TGTGCCAGCAGTTTAACAAGTAACTATGGCTACACCTTC. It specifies CASSLTSNYGYTF.

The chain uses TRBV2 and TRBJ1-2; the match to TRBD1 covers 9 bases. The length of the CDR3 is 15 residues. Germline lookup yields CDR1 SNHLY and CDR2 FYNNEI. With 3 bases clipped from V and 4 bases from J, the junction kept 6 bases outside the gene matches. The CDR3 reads CASSEGQGRSYGYTF. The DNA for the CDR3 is TGTGCCAGCAGTGAGGGACAGGGTCGGAGCTATGGCTACACCTTC.

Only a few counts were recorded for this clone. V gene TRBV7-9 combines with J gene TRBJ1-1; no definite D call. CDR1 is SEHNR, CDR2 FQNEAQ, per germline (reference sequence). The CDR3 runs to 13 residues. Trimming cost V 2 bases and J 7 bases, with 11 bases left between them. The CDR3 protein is CASSLWTNFEAFF. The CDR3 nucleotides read TGTGCCAGCAGCTTATGGACGAATTTTGAAGCTTTCTTT.

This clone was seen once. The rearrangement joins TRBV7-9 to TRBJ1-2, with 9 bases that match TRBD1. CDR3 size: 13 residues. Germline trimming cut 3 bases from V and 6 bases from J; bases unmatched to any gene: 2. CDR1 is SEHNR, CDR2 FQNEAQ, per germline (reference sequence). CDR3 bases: TGTGCCAGCAGCTTGGGACAGGGAAATGGCTACACCTTC. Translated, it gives CASSLGQGNGYTF.